These 19 T cell receptor beta chains were sequenced from one sample in a study of OX40 agonist ivuxolimab in advanced cancers. Profiling relied on immunoSEQ multiplex PCR, and the TCRdb table lists in-frame clones only, not all of them. The sample includes 38,000 or so clones, roughly nine tenths seen only once; the top ten take roughly 40%. The source was CD4+ or CD8+ T cells sorted from blood, collected in a trial of the OX40 agonist ivuxolimab. The receptors stem from an adult with an advanced solid tumor such as melanoma, head and neck, liver or kidney cancer.

This clone has only one observation. This chain uses TRBV6-5 with TRBJ2-5; no clear D. Trimming stripped 0 bases from V and 5 bases from J, with 1 base between. The CDR3 sequence is 11 residues long. Germline CDR1 MNHEY, CDR2 SVGAGI. This chain's CDR3 is CASSYSETQYF. Here the CDR3 DNA reads TGTGCCAGCAGTTACTCGGAGACCCAGTACTTC.

This clone was seen repeatedly, ten times or more. The rearrangement joins TRBV14 to TRBJ1-1; no clear D. The CDR3 has 13 residues. CDR1 SGHDN and CDR2 FVKESK come from the germline V gene. The germline V and J ends were trimmed by 4 bases and 2 bases, with 8 bases remaining between them. The CDR3 sequence: CASSLGGNTEAFF. Here the CDR3 DNA reads TGTGCCAGCAGCCTCGGCGGCAACACTGAAGCTTTCTTT.

This sequence joins TRBV10-3 and TRBJ1-3; TRBD1 matches at 7 bases. The junction had 12 bases not matched to a gene; V was cut back by 5 bases and J by 2 bases. Germline assignment: CDR1 ENHRY and CDR2 SYGVKD. There are 17 residues in the CDR3. The CDR3 DNA follows: TGTGCCATCAGTTACCTTCAGGGGGAAAAGACTGGAAACACCATATATTTT. Its protein product is CAISYLQGEKTGNTIYF.

The rearrangement links TRBV13 to TRBJ1-2; no clear D gene. Germline CDR1 reads PRHDT; CDR2 reads FYEKMQ (reference sequence). V was pared by 4 bases and J by 2 bases, with 14 bases between. The CDR3 runs to 15 residues. For the CDR3, the DNA is TGTGCCAGCAGCTCCAAGTCAGGCGCGAACTATGGCTACACCTTC. This sequence encodes CASSSKSGANYGYTF. Complete variable domain (other parts from reference TRBV13 and TRBJ1-2): AAGVIQSPRHLIKEKRETATLKCYPIPRHDTVYWYQQGPGQDPQFLISFYEKMQSDKGSIPDRFSAQQFSDYHSELNMSSLELGDSALYFCASSSKSGANYGYTFGSGTRLTVV.

This rearrangement joins TRBV19 to TRBJ2-1; D remains ambiguous. V was clipped by 2 bases and J by 7 bases, with 12 bases between them. This CDR3 has 14 amino acids. Germline CDR1 is LNHDA and CDR2 is SQIVND (reference sequence). The DNA for the CDR3 is TGTGCCAGTAGTATAAGTCAAGGTGGAAATGAGCAGTTCTTC. Residues: CASSISQGGNEQFF.

The chain couples TRBV25-1 to TRBJ1-3, with D hard to call. The CDR3 is 14 residues long. Germline assignment: CDR1 MGHDK and CDR2 SYGVNS. V gave up 5 bases and J gave up 2 bases, with 10 bases separating them. The CDR3 DNA sequence: TGTGCCAGCAGTTCGATTCGAACTGGAAACACCATATATTTT. Its translation is CASSSIRTGNTIYF.

The CDR3 DNA is TGTGCCATCAGTGAGGGAGCTAACTATGGCTACACCTTC. It codes for CAISEGANYGYTF. The chain combines TRBV10-3 with TRBJ1-2; D is uncertain. CDR1 is ENHRY and CDR2 is SYGVKD in the germline V gene. V dropped 2 bases and J dropped 0 bases, with 4 bases sitting between them. The CDR3 runs to 13 residues.

The chain combines TRBV5-6 with TRBJ1-6; no reliable D call. Trimming removed 3 bases at V and 4 bases at J, with 2 bases between. The CDR3 has 12 residues. Germline V CDR1 and CDR2: SGHDT, YYEEEE. The chain's CDR3 is CASSSYNSPLHF. The CDR3 DNA follows: TGTGCCAGCAGCTCGTATAATTCACCCCTCCACTTT.

The chain recombines TRBV27 with TRBJ2-5; possible D gene TRBD2, 5 bases. CDR1 and CDR2 (germline): MNHEY, SMNVEV (reference sequence). Trimming removed 2 bases at V and 2 bases at J, with 15 bases between. The CDR3 spans 16 residues. Here the CDR3 reads CASSLSPAAVQETQYF. The CDR3 nucleotides are TGTGCCAGCAGTTTAAGCCCAGCGGCAGTACAAGAGACCCAGTACTTC.

The rearrangement links TRBV27 to TRBJ1-2; 9 bases line up with TRBD1. The germline V gene has CDR1 MNHEY and CDR2 SMNVEV (reference sequence). The CDR3 extends over 14 amino acids. V shed 8 bases and J 7 bases; nucleotides not matched to a gene: 11. CDR3 sequence reads: CASSSPGTGSGYTF. Here the CDR3 DNA reads TGTGCCAGCTCCAGCCCCGGGACAGGGAGTGGCTACACCTTC.

The chain carries TRBV11-2 and TRBJ2-2; TRBD2 matches at 7 bases. The CDR3 sequence is 12 residues long. CDR1 and CDR2 (germline): SGHAT, FQNNGV. V lost 4 bases and J lost 7; bases outside the gene matches: 0. This CDR3 reads CASSSGGGELFF. The CDR3 DNA reads TGTGCCAGCAGCTCGGGAGGCGGGGAGCTGTTTTTT. The full variable domain, rest sourced from reference TRBV11-2 and TRBJ2-2, is EAGVAQSPRYKIIEKRQSVAFWCNPISGHATLYWYQQILGQGPKLLIQFQNNGVVDDSQLPKDRFSAERLKGVDSTLKIQPAKLEDSAVYLCASSSGGGELFFGEGSRLTVL.

The genes are TRBV27 and TRBJ2-5; unclear D gene. CDR1 is MNHEY and CDR2 is SMNVEV in the germline V gene (reference sequence). This CDR3 comprises 11 residues. With 8 bases removed from V and 5 bases from J, the gap between germline ends came to 9 bases. CDR3 residues: CASQHGETQYF. CDR3 DNA: TGTGCCAGCCAGCATGGGGAGACCCAGTACTTC.

The sample holds one count of this clone. This sequence joins TRBV4-2 and TRBJ1-3, with D hard to call. Germline V gives CDR1 LGHNA, CDR2 YNFKEQ. The CDR3 sequence is 15 residues long. The germline V and J ends were trimmed by 0 bases and 2 bases, with 8 bases remaining between them. CDR3 coding DNA: TGTGCCAGCAGCCAAGAGTGGGGAGCTGGAAACACCATATATTTT. This codes for CASSQEWGAGNTIYF.

V is TRBV10-3 and J is TRBJ2-2; D possibly corresponds to TRBD1 (6 bases). Per the germline V gene, CDR1 is ENHRY and CDR2 is SYGVKD. V was pared by 10 bases and J by 0 bases, with 12 bases between. The CDR3 has 14 amino acids. The CDR3 region is CATGESANTGELFF. The CDR3 bases are TGTGCCACAGGGGAGAGCGCGAACACCGGGGAGCTGTTTTTT.

The CDR3 region is CASSQEGRVNEQYF. CDR3 sequence (DNA): TGCGCCAGCAGCCAAGAAGGCAGGGTAAACGAGCAGTACTTC. V usage is TRBV4-1 and J usage is TRBJ2-7; D perhaps matches TRBD1 (5 bases). Germline assignment: CDR1 MGHRA and CDR2 YSYEKL. The germline V and J ends were trimmed by 0 bases and 5 bases, with 11 bases remaining between them. The CDR3 length is 14 residues.

The V and J genes are TRBV6-6 and TRBJ1-2; D ambiguous. This CDR3 spans 13 amino acids. Trimming removed 4 bases from V and 6 bases from J, with 12 bases in between. CDR1 is MNHNY and CDR2 is SVGAGI in the germline V gene (reference sequence). CDR3 sequence: CASSFGRTDGYTF. The CDR3, as DNA: TGTGCCAGCAGTTTCGGTCGTACGGATGGCTACACCTTC.

The chain links TRBV5-1 to TRBJ2-7; D may be TRBD1 (6 bases). Germline loops: CDR1 SGHRS, CDR2 YFSETQ. V lost 0 bases to trimming and J lost 0 bases, with 7 bases between them. CDR3 length: 14 residues. CDR3 loop: CASSLDRDSYEQYF. CDR3 DNA: TGCGCCAGCAGCTTGGACAGGGACTCCTACGAGCAGTACTTC. The full variable domain, rest sourced from reference TRBV5-1 and TRBJ2-7, is KAGVTQTPRYLIKTRGQQVTLSCSPISGHRSVSWYQQTPGQGLQFLFEYFSETQRNKGNFPGRFSGRQFSNSRSEMNVSTLELGDSALYLCASSLDRDSYEQYFGPGTRLTVT.

This clone has only a few counts. J is TRBJ1-1 and V is TRBV11-3; D not resolved. There are 12 residues in the CDR3. Germline CDR1 and CDR2: SGHNT and YENEEA. Trimming took off 5 bases at V and 4 bases at J, with 8 bases between the two ends. The chain's CDR3 is CASSEGGTEAFF. The CDR3 nucleotides are TGTGCCAGCAGCGAGGGTGGCACTGAAGCTTTCTTT.

The chain has TRBV7-9 and TRBJ2-7, with D perhaps given as TRBD1 or TRBD2 (5 bases each). CDR3 length: 13 residues. V was clipped by 1 base and J by 5 bases, with 9 bases between them. Per germline, CDR1 SEHNR and CDR2 FQNEAQ (reference sequence). DNA of the CDR3: TGTGCCAGCAGCTTAGGAGGGGTCGACGAGCAGTACTTC. Translation gives CASSLGGVDEQYF.